These 19 T cell receptor beta chains came from one sample sequenced in a study of cytomegalovirus exposure and HLA in healthy donors (dated by TCRdb to about 2017). The method was the immunoSEQ multiplex PCR assay. A mixture of 60 forward primers for TCR Vbeta segments and 13 reverse primers for TCR Jbeta segments was used in the multiplex PCR. In its TCRdb copy, this immuneACCESS table keeps in-frame sequences only and misses some clones. Where compared with another copy, unresolved V genes explain less than half of these, and the others have no known cause. Here the sample has 170,000 or so clones; 80% occur a single time. Around 5.7% of the sample rests with the top ten. Sequencing was performed on PBMCs. The receptor set was obtained from a man in his forties in good health and CMV-seronegative.

The rearrangement joins TRBV10-3 to TRBJ2-1; D not resolved. CDR3 length: 15 residues. The V gene's germline CDR1 is ENHRY and CDR2 SYGVKD. Trimming removed 4 bases at V and 0 bases at J, with 10 bases between. CDR3 loop: CAISGVESSYNEQFF. The CDR3 DNA follows: TGTGCCATCAGTGGCGTCGAAAGCTCCTACAATGAGCAGTTCTTC.

CDR3 coding DNA: TGCAGCGTGAAGCGGGCTAGCACAGATACGCAGTATTTT. Translating gives CSVKRASTDTQYF. The chain carries TRBV29-1 and TRBJ2-3; maybe TRBD2 (6 bases). The ends were cut back, 6 bases at V and 0 bases at J, with 10 bases in the middle. Germline lookup yields CDR1 SQVTM and CDR2 ANQGSEA. This CDR3 is 13 amino acids long.

J is TRBJ1-4 and V is TRBV19; D is ambiguous. CDR1 and CDR2 from the germline V gene are LNHDA and SQIVND (reference sequence). V lost 1 base to trimming and J lost 5 bases, with 11 bases between them. The CDR3 is made up of 15 amino acids. CDR3 in DNA: TGTGCCAGTAGTATAGCAGGCAGGAAGAATGAAAAACTGTTTTTT. This gives the protein CASSIAGRKNEKLFF.

This rearrangement joins TRBV7-9 to TRBJ1-4; D is unclear. Germline V gene lookup returns CDR1 SEHNR and CDR2 FQNEAQ (reference sequence). The ends were cut back, 4 bases at V and 7 bases at J, with 16 bases in the middle. The CDR3 is 15 residues long. The CDR3 bases are TGTGCCAGCAGCTCGGAGAAAGCCGCGATTGAAAAACTGTTTTTT. Protein sequence: CASSSEKAAIEKLFF.

V gene TRBV4-3 combines with J gene TRBJ2-1, with D perhaps TRBD2 (6 bases). This CDR3 spans 16 amino acids. The germline CDR1 and CDR2 sequences are LGHNA and YSLEER. Trimming took 0 bases from V and 3 from J, leaving 12 bases between them. CDR3 bases: TGCGCCAGCAGCCAAGATTGGCAGGGAGGCTACAATGAGCAGTTCTTC. Translated, it gives CASSQDWQGGYNEQFF.

This chain links TRBV9 with TRBJ2-4; the match to TRBD1 covers 8 bases. CDR3 length: 16 residues. Looked up from germline, CDR1 is SGDLS and CDR2 is YYNGEE. The trim removed 0 bases at V and 6 bases at J, leaving 8 bases unmatched. CDR3 amino acids: CASSVDVAGGGNIQYF. The CDR3 DNA follows: TGTGCCAGCAGCGTAGATGTTGCAGGGGGCGGAAACATTCAGTACTTC.

The genes are TRBV9 and TRBJ2-7, with TRBD1 matching 8 bases. The length of the CDR3 is 14 residues. V lost 4 bases, J lost 4 bases, and 7 bases stayed unmatched. Per germline, CDR1 SGDLS and CDR2 YYNGEE. This CDR3 reads CASSTGTGQYEQYF. As DNA, the CDR3 is TGTGCCAGCAGCACCGGGACAGGACAATACGAGCAGTACTTC.

This clone has a single count. This chain uses TRBV27 with TRBJ2-1, with D perhaps matching TRBD1 (7 bases). This CDR3 contains 12 residues. Germline V gene data show CDR1 as MNHEY and CDR2 as SMNVEV (reference sequence). Trimming took off 7 bases at V and 10 bases at J, with 14 bases between the two ends. The CDR3 loop reads CASNFGGGEQFF. The CDR3 bases are TGTGCCAGCAATTTTGGAGGGGGCGAGCAGTTCTTC.

This chain joins TRBV7-2 and TRBJ1-1; TRBD1 agrees at 7 bases. CDR1 SGHTA and CDR2 FQGNSA come from the germline V gene. V lost 1 base to trimming and J lost 2 bases; unmatched junction nucleotides: 4. CDR3 length: 15 amino acids. The CDR3 DNA reads as TGTGCCAGCAGCTTAGGAGGGGGCGGAAACACTGAAGCTTTCTTT. This sequence encodes CASSLGGGGNTEAFF.

V is TRBV4-3 and J is TRBJ1-2; D gene unclear. Trimming took off 0 bases at V and 2 bases at J, with 7 bases between the two ends. Germline V gene sequence: CDR1 LGHNA, CDR2 YSLEER. The CDR3 totals 14 residues. The DNA for the CDR3 is TGCGCCAGCAGCCAAGATCGAGGGAACTATGGCTACACCTTC. Protein sequence: CASSQDRGNYGYTF.

This clone was detected only a few times. The gene calls are TRBV5-6 and TRBJ1-1; possibly TRBD1 for D (6 bases). The length of the CDR3 is 13 residues. Germline CDR1 reads SGHDT; CDR2 reads YYEEEE. With 5 bases removed from V and 6 bases from J, the gap between germline ends came to 14 bases. CDR3 in DNA: TGTGCCAGCAGGGGAGGGGGAAGGGCTGAAGCTTTCTTT. Translated, it gives CASRGGGRAEAFF.

This chain joins TRBV27 and TRBJ1-5; D ambiguous. The length of the CDR3 is 14 residues. V was trimmed by 8 bases and J by 0 bases, leaving 11 bases between them. Germline V CDR1 and CDR2: MNHEY, SMNVEV (reference sequence). The CDR3 protein is CASSWRDSNQPQHF. The CDR3 DNA sequence: TGTGCCAGCTCTTGGAGGGATAGCAATCAGCCCCAGCATTTT.

V is TRBV7-2 and J is TRBJ1-6; perhaps TRBD1 as D (6 bases). This CDR3 contains 14 residues. Germline CDR1 is SGHTA and CDR2 is FQGNSA. V lost 10 bases to trimming and J lost 8 bases, with 18 bases between them. The CDR3 bases are TGTGCCACCCAGGGTGGGGGCCTTGATTCACCCCTCCACTTT. Amino acid sequence: CATQGGGLDSPLHF.

The V gene is TRBV6-5, the J gene TRBJ2-5; D gene ambiguous. The J call may be wrong; the DNA end is better matched by TRBJ2-7. The CDR3 spans 12 residues. Germline-derived CDR1 and CDR2 are MNHEY and SVGAGI. CDR3 DNA: TGTGCCAGCAGGGCCGCTAGCTACGAGCAGTACTTC. Residues: CASRAASYEQYF.

V and J are TRBV19 and TRBJ2-2; 8 bases align to TRBD2. Germline V CDR1 and CDR2: LNHDA, SQIVND (reference sequence). The CDR3 contains 16 residues. After removal of 4 bases from V and 2 bases from J, the junction contained 6 bases not matched to a gene. The CDR3 DNA sequence: TGTGCCAGTAGTACCAAGCGGGAGAGAAACACCGGGGAGCTGTTTTTT. This translates into CASSTKRERNTGELFF.

This CDR3 reads CASTPVVQETQYF. The CDR3 DNA reads as TGCGCCAGCACCCCGGTGGTCCAAGAGACCCAGTACTTC. The chain carries TRBV5-1 and TRBJ2-5; D not resolved. Germline CDR1 and CDR2: SGHRS and YFSETQ. V was cut by 6 bases and J by 1 base, with 10 bases left in between. The CDR3 contains 13 residues.

This chain links TRBV27 with TRBJ1-1, with TRBD1 as a possible D gene (6 bases). The germline gives CDR1 MNHEY, CDR2 SMNVEV (reference sequence). CDR3 size: 15 residues. V lost 4 bases, J lost 6 bases, and 18 bases lay in between. The CDR3 DNA follows: TGTGCCAGCAGTTCCCAGACAGGCCCAAGGCCTGAAGCTTTCTTT. This sequence encodes CASSSQTGPRPEAFF.

This rearrangement joins TRBV5-4 to TRBJ2-3, with a tentative D call TRBD2 (7 bases). V was cut by 5 bases and J by 3 bases, with 16 bases left in between. CDR1 SGHNT and CDR2 YYREEE come from the germline V gene (reference sequence). This CDR3 spans 15 amino acids. The CDR3 DNA follows: TGTGCCAGCAGACGGGGGGCGGGTCAGACAGATACGCAGTATTTT. Its translation is CASRRGAGQTDTQYF.

V usage is TRBV6-6 and J usage is TRBJ2-7; possibly TRBD2 for D (6 bases). This CDR3 region has 13 residues. Trimming cost V 7 bases and J 6 bases, with 16 bases left between them. Germline assignment: CDR1 MNHNY and CDR2 SVGAGI (reference sequence). This CDR3 is CASIHRQEGEQYF. The CDR3 nucleotides read TGTGCCAGCATCCACCGGCAGGAGGGCGAGCAGTACTTC.